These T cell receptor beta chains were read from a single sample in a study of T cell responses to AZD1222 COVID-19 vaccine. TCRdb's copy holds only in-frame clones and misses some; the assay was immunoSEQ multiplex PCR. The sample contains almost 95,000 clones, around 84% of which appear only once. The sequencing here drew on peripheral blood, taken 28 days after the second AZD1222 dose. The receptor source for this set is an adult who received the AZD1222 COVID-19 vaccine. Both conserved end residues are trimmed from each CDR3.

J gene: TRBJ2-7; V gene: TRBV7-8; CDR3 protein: ASSLGPIYEQY
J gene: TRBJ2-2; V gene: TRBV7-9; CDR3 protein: ASSQTYTGELF
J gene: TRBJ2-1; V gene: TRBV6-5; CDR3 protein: ASSYSEAPSNEQF
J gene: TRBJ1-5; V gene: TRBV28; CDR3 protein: ASTESGPGQPQH
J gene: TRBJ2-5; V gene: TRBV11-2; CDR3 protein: ASSVGRETQY
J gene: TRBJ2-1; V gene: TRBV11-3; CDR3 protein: ASSESTGTSGRDEQF
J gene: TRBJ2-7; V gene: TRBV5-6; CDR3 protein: ASSFRAAYEQY
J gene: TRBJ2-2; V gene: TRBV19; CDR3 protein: ASTPTRFSPGDTGELF
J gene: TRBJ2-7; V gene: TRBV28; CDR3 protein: ASSTQLAGGRNEQY
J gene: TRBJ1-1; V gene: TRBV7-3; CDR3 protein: ASSLDRGFEAF
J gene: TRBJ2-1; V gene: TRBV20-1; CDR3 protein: SAGGGREQF
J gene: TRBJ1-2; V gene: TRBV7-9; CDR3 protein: ASSHDVDRAYGYT
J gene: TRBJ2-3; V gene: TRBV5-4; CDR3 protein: ASSLSGGAGDTQY
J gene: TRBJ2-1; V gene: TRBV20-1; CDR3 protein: SASSGVKGGYNEQF
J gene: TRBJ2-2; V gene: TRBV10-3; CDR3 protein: AINWEDTNTGELF
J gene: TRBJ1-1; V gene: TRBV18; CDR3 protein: ASSPMGGTEAF
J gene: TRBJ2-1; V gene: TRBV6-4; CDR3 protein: ASSDSYNEQF